This TCR beta chain was captured in a study of tumor-infiltrating lymphocytes in localized non-small cell lung cancer. Germline trimming cut 4 bases from V and 3 bases from J; bases unmatched to any gene: 9. Germline V gene data show CDR1 as MGHRA and CDR2 as YSYEKL. The CDR3 is 15 amino acids. This clone is labeled medium-sized. Libraries were prepared by immunoSEQ multiplex PCR; TCRdb keeps only in-frame clonotypes and omits some of them. This repertoire shows over 10,000 clones, about 72% found once; its top ten account for around 10%. The TCR sequence derives from a human donor with non-small cell lung cancer. This chain links TRBV4-1 with TRBJ2-7, with 7 nucleotides matching TRBD2. Sequenced material: uninvolved lung tissue not adjacent to the tumor. CDR3 sequence: CASSPEGRAYYEQYF. Written as DNA, the CDR3 is TGCGCCAGCAGCCCCGAGGGGAGGGCCTACTACGAGCAGTACTTC.